The entry below gives a single T cell receptor beta chain sequence along with its context. Its antigen is as yet unknown. CDR3 size: 14 residues. Trimming removed 1 base at V and 6 bases at J, with 14 bases between. Per the germline V gene, CDR1 is SGHDT and CDR2 is YYEEEE. This record comes from a study of T-cell memory formation after mild COVID-19. Study background: Largely donor-specific sequence clusters came from two donors. Study-level points and caveats: Within pre-infection memory, some responding clones were found, suggesting cross-reactive memory joined. Clones contracting day 15 to 85 were balanced CD4/CD8; later expanders leaned CD4+.

MiXCR, run by TCRdb on the 5' RACE reads, gives a single entry per CDR3 protein. The table includes about 430,000 distinct CDR3 sequences, 18% detected once. The receptor was isolated from a man between 18 and 35 years old who had mild COVID-19 (a few samples of this study predate the infection). Cell type and time point are not known. The specimen sequenced was PBMCs or a T cell subset sorted from them (not recorded which). The chain carries TRBV5-6 and TRBJ2-7; no firm D call. DNA of the CDR3: TGTGCCAGCAGCTTGCTATACACCTCGGGCGAGCAGTACGTC. Its translation is CASSLLYTSGEQYV.